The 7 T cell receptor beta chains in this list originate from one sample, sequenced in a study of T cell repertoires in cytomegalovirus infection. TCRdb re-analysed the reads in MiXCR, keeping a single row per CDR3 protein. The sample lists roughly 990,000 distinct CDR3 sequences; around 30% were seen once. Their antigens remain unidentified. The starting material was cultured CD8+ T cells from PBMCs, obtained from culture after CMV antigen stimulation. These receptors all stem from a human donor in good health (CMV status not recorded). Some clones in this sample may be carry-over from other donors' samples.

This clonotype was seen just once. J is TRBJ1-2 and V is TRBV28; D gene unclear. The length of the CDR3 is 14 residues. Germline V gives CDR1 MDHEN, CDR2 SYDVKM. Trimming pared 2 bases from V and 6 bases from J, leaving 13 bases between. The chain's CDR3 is CASSLTEQRDGYTF. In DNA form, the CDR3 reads TGTGCCAGCAGTTTAACTGAACAGAGAGATGGCTACACCTTC.

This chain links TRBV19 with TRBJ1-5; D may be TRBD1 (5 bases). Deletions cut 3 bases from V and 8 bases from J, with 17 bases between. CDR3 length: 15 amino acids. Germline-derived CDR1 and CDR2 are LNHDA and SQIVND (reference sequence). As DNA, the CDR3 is TGTGCCAGTAGTATGGGGGAGTCCGGTTATAAGCCCCAGCATTTT. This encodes CASSMGESGYKPQHF.

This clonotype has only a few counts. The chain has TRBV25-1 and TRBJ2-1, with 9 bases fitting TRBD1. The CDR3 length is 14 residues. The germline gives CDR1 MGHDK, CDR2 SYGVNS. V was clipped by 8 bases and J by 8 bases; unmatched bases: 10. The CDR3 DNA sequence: TGTGCCAGCGGGGGGACAGGGAGGGGAGATGAGCAGTTCTTC. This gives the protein CASGGTGRGDEQFF.

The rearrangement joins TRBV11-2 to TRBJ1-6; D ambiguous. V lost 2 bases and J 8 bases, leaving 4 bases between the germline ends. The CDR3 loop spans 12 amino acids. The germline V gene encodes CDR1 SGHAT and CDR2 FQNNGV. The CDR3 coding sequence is TGTGCCAGCAGCTTACCCCATTCACCCCTCCACTTT. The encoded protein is CASSLPHSPLHF.

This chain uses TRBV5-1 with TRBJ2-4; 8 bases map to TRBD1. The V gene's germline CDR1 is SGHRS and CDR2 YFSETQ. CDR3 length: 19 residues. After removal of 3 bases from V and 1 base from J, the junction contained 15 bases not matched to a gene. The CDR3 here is CASSSMAARQGHAKNIQYF. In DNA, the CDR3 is TGCGCCAGCAGCTCCATGGCTGCTCGACAGGGGCATGCCAAAAACATTCAGTACTTC. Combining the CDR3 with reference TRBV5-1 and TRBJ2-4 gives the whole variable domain KAGVTQTPRYLIKTRGQQVTLSCSPISGHRSVSWYQQTPGQGLQFLFEYFSETQRNKGNFPGRFSGRQFSNSRSEMNVSTLELGDSALYLCASSSMAARQGHAKNIQYFGAGTRLSVL.

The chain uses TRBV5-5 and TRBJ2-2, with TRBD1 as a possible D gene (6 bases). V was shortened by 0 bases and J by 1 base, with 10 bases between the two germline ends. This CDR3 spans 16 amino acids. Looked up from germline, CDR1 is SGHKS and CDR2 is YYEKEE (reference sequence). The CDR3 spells CASSLGQDKNTGELFF. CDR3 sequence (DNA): TGTGCCAGCAGCTTGGGACAGGACAAGAACACCGGGGAGCTGTTTTTT. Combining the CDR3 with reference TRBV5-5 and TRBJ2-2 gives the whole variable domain DAGVTQSPTHLIKTRGQQVTLRCSPISGHKSVSWYQQVLGQGPQFIFQYYEKEERGRGNFPDRFSARQFPNYSSELNVNALLLGDSALYLCASSLGQDKNTGELFFGEGSRLTVL.

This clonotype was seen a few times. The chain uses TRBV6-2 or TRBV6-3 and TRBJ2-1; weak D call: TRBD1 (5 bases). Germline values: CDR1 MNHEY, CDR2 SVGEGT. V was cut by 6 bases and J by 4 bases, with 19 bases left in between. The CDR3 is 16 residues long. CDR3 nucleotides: TGTGCCAGCAGCCGTTTCAGACAGCACCTATACAATGAGCAGTTCTTC. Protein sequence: CASSRFRQHLYNEQFF.